The following is a T cell receptor beta chain sequence with its context. Its antigen is still unknown. With 60 Vbeta and 13 Jbeta primers, the PCR was carried out. The repertoire was sequenced with immunoSEQ multiplex PCR; TCRdb's copy has only in-frame clones and lacks some. In the table there are 150,000 to 180,000 clones, approximately 69% of which are singletons. CDR3 length: 15 residues. V lost 0 bases, J lost 6 bases, and 15 bases lay in between. Germline lookup yields CDR1 MNHEY and CDR2 SMNVEV (reference sequence). The data were obtained in a study of cytomegalovirus exposure and HLA in healthy donors. For the study at large: Ancestry clustering placed 70% to 90% of under 450 genotyped donors in the Caucasian-associated cluster. The study's findings and limits: The availability of immune exposure information extended only to CMV serostatus. It was shown in a later analysis that HLA-associated TCR beta chains were more clonally expanded than other, equally common chains. The authors judged a highly shared variant cluster likely a sequencing artifact.

Sequenced sample: PBMCs. This chain uses TRBV27 with TRBJ2-7, with D possibly being TRBD2 (7 bases). This TCR derives from a young man in good health and CMV-seronegative. DNA for the CDR3: TGTGCCAGCAGTTTATCGGGGGGGGCGCAAGGCGAGCAGTACTTC. Translating gives CASSLSGGAQGEQYF.